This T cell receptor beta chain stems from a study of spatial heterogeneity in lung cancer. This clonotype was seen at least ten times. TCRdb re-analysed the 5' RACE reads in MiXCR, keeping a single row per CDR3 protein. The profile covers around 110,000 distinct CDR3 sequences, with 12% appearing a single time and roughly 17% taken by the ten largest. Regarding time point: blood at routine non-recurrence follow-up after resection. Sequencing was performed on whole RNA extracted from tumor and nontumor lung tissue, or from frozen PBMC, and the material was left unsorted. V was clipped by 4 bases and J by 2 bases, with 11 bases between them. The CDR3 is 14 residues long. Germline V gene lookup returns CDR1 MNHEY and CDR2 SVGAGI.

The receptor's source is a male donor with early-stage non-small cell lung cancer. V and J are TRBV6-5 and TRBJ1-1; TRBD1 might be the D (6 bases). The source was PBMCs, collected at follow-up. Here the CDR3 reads CASSLRTVNTEAFF. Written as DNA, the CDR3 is TGTGCCAGCAGTTTACGGACAGTAAACACTGAAGCTTTCTTT.